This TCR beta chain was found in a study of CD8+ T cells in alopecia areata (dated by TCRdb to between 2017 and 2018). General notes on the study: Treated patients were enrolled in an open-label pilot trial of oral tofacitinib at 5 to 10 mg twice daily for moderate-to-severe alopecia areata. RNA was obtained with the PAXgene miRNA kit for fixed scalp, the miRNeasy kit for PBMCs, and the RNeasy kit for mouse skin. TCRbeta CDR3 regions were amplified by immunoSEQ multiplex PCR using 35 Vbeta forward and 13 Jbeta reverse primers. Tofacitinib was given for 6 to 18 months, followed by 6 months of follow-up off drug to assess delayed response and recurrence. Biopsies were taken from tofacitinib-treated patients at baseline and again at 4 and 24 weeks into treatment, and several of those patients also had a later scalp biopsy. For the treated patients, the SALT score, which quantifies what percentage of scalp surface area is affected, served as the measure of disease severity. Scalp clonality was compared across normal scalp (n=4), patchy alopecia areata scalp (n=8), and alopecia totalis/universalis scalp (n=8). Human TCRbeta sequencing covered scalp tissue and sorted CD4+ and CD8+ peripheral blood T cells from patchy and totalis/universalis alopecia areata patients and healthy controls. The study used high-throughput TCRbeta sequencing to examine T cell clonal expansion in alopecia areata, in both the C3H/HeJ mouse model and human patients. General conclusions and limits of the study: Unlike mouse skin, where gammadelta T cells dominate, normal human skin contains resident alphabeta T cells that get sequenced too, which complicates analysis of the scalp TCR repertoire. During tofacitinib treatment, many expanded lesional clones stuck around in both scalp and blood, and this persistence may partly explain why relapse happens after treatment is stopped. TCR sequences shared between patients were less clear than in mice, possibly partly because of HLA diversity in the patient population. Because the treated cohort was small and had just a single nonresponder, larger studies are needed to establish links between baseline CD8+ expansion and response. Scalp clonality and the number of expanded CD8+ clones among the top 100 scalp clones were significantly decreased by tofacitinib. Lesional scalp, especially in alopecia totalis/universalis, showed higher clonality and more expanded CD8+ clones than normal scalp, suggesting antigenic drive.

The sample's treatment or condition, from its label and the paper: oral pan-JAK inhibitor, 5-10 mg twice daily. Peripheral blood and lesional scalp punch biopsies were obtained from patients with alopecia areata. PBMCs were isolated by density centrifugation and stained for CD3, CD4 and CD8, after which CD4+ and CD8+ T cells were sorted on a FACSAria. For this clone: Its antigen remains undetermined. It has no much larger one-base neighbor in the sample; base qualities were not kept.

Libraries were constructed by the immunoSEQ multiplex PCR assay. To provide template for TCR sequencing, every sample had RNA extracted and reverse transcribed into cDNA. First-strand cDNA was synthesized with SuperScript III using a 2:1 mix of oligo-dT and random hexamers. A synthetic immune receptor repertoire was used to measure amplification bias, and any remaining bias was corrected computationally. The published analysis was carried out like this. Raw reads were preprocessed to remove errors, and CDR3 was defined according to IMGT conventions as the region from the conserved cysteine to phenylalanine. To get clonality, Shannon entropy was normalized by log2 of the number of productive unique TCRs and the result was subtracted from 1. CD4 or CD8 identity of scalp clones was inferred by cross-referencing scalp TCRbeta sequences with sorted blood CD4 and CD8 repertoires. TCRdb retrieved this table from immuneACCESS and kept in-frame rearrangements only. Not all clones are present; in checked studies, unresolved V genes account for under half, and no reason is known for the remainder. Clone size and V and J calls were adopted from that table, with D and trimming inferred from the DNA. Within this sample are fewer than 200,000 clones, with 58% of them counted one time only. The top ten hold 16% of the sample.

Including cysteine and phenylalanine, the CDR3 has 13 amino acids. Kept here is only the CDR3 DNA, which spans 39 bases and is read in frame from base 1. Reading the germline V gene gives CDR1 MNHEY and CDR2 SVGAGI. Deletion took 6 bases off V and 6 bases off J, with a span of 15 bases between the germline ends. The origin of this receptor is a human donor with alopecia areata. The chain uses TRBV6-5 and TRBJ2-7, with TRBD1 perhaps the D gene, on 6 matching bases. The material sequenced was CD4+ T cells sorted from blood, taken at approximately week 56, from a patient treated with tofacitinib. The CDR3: CASSPGHRGEQYF. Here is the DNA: TGTGCCAGCAGCCCGGGACATCGCGGCGAGCAGTACTTC.